The text below deals with one T cell receptor beta chain. Methods used by the authors: Counts of nucleated cells, estimated from reference gene primer amplification, were obtained. The data were produced by immunoSEQ multiplex PCR, yet TCRdb's version contains in-frame clones alone and is incomplete. V, J and clone size derive from that table, while D and trimming were established from the DNA sequence. The sample lists some 190,000 clones, nearly 80% occurring once. From germline, CDR1 is SQVTM and CDR2 ANQGSEA. V was trimmed by 5 bases and J by 5 bases, leaving 16 bases between them. CDR3 length: 14 amino acids. The data belong to a study of blood T cell repertoires in COVID-19. Looking at the study overall: The analysed material was cDNA or gDNA that came from T cells, B-cell-depleted T cells, or PBMCs.

Sequences were obtained from PBMCs or T cells enriched from blood (not recorded which). The chain joins TRBV29-1 to TRBJ2-1, with D perhaps TRBD1 (7 bases). The receptor was derived from a man in his 60s who had been exposed to COVID-19. The CDR3 DNA follows: TGCAGCGTTCAGCTGCAGGGGGGTAACAATGAGCAGTTCTTC. Its translation is CSVQLQGGNNEQFF.